The entry that follows covers one T cell receptor beta chain sequence. Germline CDR1 and CDR2: MDHEN and SYDVKM. Trimming removed 4 bases from V and 6 bases from J; junction bases left unmatched: 3. This CDR3 spans 13 amino acids. Regarding time point: blood 4 weeks post-SBRT, at nephrectomy. The treatment denotes: 15 Gy SBRT to primary tumor, nephrectomy 4 weeks later. Sequencing used immunoSEQ multiplex PCR; TCRdb keeps in-frame clones, though not all of them. The sample consists of tens of thousands of clones, about 88% of them appearing once. The data stem from a study of radiation and T cells in renal cell carcinoma.

The chain joins TRBV28 to TRBJ2-3, with 8 positions matching TRBD1. The receptor was derived from a woman aged 70-85 years with renal cell carcinoma. The sample here was blood, taken from a patient whose treatment included radiotherapy and nephrectomy. The CDR3 DNA reads TGTGCCAGCAGTTCAGGGGGCGGGGATACGCAGTATTTT. Translation gives CASSSGGGDTQYF.